This entry describes one T cell receptor (beta chain). Antigen specificity is unknown. Sequencing templates came from extracted RNA that was reverse transcribed into cDNA. Measured with immunoSEQ multiplex PCR; TCRdb has only the in-frame clones, and not every one. The repertoire holds about 140,000 clones, with roughly 82% as singletons. CDR1 SGHDN and CDR2 FVKESK come from the germline V gene. Trimming removed 1 base from V and 4 bases from J, with 15 bases in between. This CDR3 has 16 residues. Documented treatment: oral pan-JAK inhibitor, 5-10 mg twice daily. The sample is drawn from a study of CD8+ T cells in alopecia areata. Points from the study as a whole: Higher clonality than in normal scalp was seen in lesional scalp, especially alopecia totalis/universalis.

This TCR was sampled from a human donor with alopecia areata. The source was CD8+ T cells sorted from blood, collected at week 4, from a patient treated with tofacitinib. The rearrangement joins TRBV14 to TRBJ2-3; D perhaps matches TRBD1 (6 bases). CDR3 in amino acids: CASSQVAGEEPDTQYF. CDR3 DNA sequence: TGTGCCAGCAGCCAAGTGGCAGGGGAAGAGCCAGATACGCAGTATTTT.